These 29 T cell receptor beta chains were sequenced from one sample in a study of metastatic and nonmetastatic thyroid tumors. Nobody among the patients had been given any treatment before thyroid surgery. TCRdb re-called the PCR reads through MiXCR. The data contain about 59,000 clones, roughly 29% of them singletons. Sample: blood. These receptors were taken from a female donor with papillary thyroid cancer or a benign thyroid nodule (not recorded which). Some clones in this sample may be carry-over from other donors' samples.

This chain joins TRBV30 and TRBJ2-7; weak D call: TRBD1 (6 bases). Trimming removed 3 bases at V and 5 bases at J, with 17 bases between. The CDR3 loop spans 14 amino acids. Germline assignment: CDR1 GTSNPN and CDR2 SVGIG (reference sequence). The CDR3 DNA follows: TGTGCCTGGAGAGACCGGTACAGGGTCCACGAGCAGTACTTC. Protein sequence: CAWRDRYRVHEQYF.

This chain joins TRBV20-1 and TRBJ2-1; D tentatively fits TRBD1 or TRBD2 (5 bases each). The ends were cut back, 6 bases at V and 5 bases at J, with 14 bases in the middle. In germline, CDR1 is DFQATT, CDR2 SNEGSKA (reference sequence). The CDR3 runs to 13 residues. The DNA of the CDR3 is TGCAGTGCCCGGGGCTCGAGTAACAATGAGCAGTTCTTC. Residues: CSARGSSNNEQFF.

This chain connects TRBV6-1 to TRBJ1-2; possibly TRBD1 for D (5 bases). Trimming stripped 5 bases from V and 10 bases from J, with 11 bases between. CDR3 size: 11 residues. Germline V lookup: CDR1 MNHNS, CDR2 SASEGT. CDR3 sequence (DNA): TGTGCCAGCAGTCCAGGGAATGTCTACACCTTC. Translation gives CASSPGNVYTF.

This clone has a handful of counts. The rearrangement uses TRBV19 and TRBJ2-1; no firm D call. V was pared by 6 bases and J by 2 bases, with 11 bases between. CDR3 length equals 14 residues. Germline CDR1 is LNHDA and CDR2 is SQIVND (reference sequence). CDR3 in DNA: TGTGCCAGTAGCGCAGCAGCCACCTACAATGAGCAGTTCTTC. Translated: CASSAAATYNEQFF.

This clone was observed at least ten times. Here the CDR3 reads CASTSLNHQETQYF. CDR3 DNA sequence: TGCGCCAGCACATCTCTAAACCACCAAGAGACCCAGTACTTC. The chain couples TRBV5-1 to TRBJ2-5; D is uncertain. V lost 6 bases, J lost 0 bases, and 12 bases lay in between. Per germline, CDR1 SGHRS and CDR2 YFSETQ. This CDR3 region has 14 residues.

This clone was detected ten times or more. The chain has TRBV20-1 and TRBJ2-7; the match to TRBD2 covers 9 bases. V dropped 6 bases and J dropped 2; count of bases not matched to a gene: 20. Germline CDR1 DFQATT, CDR2 SNEGSKA (reference sequence). CDR3 length: 18 amino acids. The CDR3: CSATRTGRLLAGTYEQYF. The CDR3, as DNA: TGCAGTGCCACCCGGACGGGGAGGCTTCTAGCGGGAACCTACGAGCAGTACTTC.

This clone has a handful of counts. J is TRBJ2-7 and V is TRBV6-6; D may be TRBD1 or TRBD2 (5 bases each). Trimming pared 0 bases from V and 2 bases from J, leaving 14 bases between. CDR3 length equals 16 residues. Germline CDR1 MNHNY, CDR2 SVGAGI (reference sequence). In nucleotides, the CDR3 is TGTGCCAGCAGTTACTCCGAGGGGCGCCTAACCTACGAGCAGTACTTC. Translation: CASSYSEGRLTYEQYF.

This chain connects TRBV6-1 to TRBJ2-7; 13 bases are shared with TRBD2. The V segment lost 5 bases and the J segment 4 bases; nucleotides outside the gene matches: 11. The CDR3 is made up of 17 amino acids. Per the germline V gene, CDR1 is MNHNS and CDR2 is SASEGT. The CDR3 DNA reads TGTGCCAGCAGTAAACTAGCGGGAGGGCCAAATGTATACGAGCAGTACTTC. Its protein product is CASSKLAGGPNVYEQYF.

This chain uses TRBV30 with TRBJ1-1; tentative D call: TRBD1 (5 bases). Germline V CDR1 and CDR2: GTSNPN, SVGIG (reference sequence). The CDR3 runs to 13 residues. The germline V and J ends were trimmed by 2 bases and 4 bases, with 11 bases remaining between them. The CDR3 region is CAWSSDGGTEAFF. CDR3 nucleotides: TGTGCCTGGAGTTCGGACGGGGGCACTGAAGCTTTCTTT.

This clone was recorded a few times. The V gene is TRBV12-3 or TRBV12-4, the J gene TRBJ2-1; 8 nucleotides match TRBD2. V shed 6 bases and J 0 bases; nucleotides not matched to a gene: 7. The CDR3 consists of 16 residues. The CDR3 loop is CASRQLAASSYNEQFF. CDR3 nucleotide sequence: TGTGCCAGCAGACAACTAGCGGCTAGCTCCTACAATGAGCAGTTCTTC.

The chain recombines TRBV12-3 or TRBV12-4 with TRBJ1-3, with 7 bases that match TRBD1. J lost 7 bases, V lost 4 bases, and 4 bases had no gene match. The CDR3 contains 13 residues. CDR3 loop: CASSSVQGNTIYF. The CDR3 region has the DNA TGTGCCAGCAGTTCGGTACAGGGGAACACCATATATTTT.

In this sample, this clone turned up a few times. The chain links TRBV6-4 to TRBJ1-6, with a weak D call TRBD1 (5 bases). The CDR3 is made up of 15 amino acids. Germline CDR1 reads MRHNA; CDR2 reads SNTAGT. Trimming shortened V by 2 bases and J by 7 bases, and 12 bases separated the two germline ends. The CDR3: CASSDTPGPNSPLHF. The DNA of the CDR3 is TGTGCCAGCAGTGACACCCCGGGACCCAATTCACCCCTCCACTTT.

V and J are TRBV6-1 and TRBJ2-1; the match to TRBD1 covers 7 bases. The V and J ends lost 5 bases and 5 bases, in that order; junction bases with no gene match: 6. This CDR3 is built from 14 residues. CDR1 and CDR2 from the germline V gene are MNHNS and SASEGT. In nucleotides, the CDR3 is TGTGCCAGCAGTACCCCCGGGACAGACAATGAGCAGTTCTTC. The encoded protein is CASSTPGTDNEQFF.

V and J are TRBV6-1 and TRBJ2-7; TRBD2 is a possible D gene (7 bases). Germline-derived CDR1 and CDR2 are MNHNS and SASEGT. Trimming left V 6 bases short and J 5 bases short, with 20 bases between. The CDR3 has 15 amino acids. CDR3 sequence (DNA): TGTGCCAGCAGCAAGAAACAGGGAGGGCCCGACGAGCAGTACTTC. Encoded protein: CASSKKQGGPDEQYF.

This clone ranks as medium-sized. The V and J genes are TRBV6-1 and TRBJ2-5, with D unresolved. This CDR3 contains 13 residues. The germline V gene encodes CDR1 MNHNS and CDR2 SASEGT. V lost 7 bases and J 5 bases, leaving 14 bases between the germline ends. The CDR3 DNA sequence: TGTGCCAGCACCCTGACCGCAGAGGAGACCCAGTACTTC. This gives the protein CASTLTAEETQYF.

By share, this clone ranks as medium-sized. The chain uses TRBV6-1 and TRBJ1-2; unclear D gene. This CDR3 spans 12 amino acids. V was clipped by 5 bases and J by 3 bases, with 7 bases between them. Looked up from germline, CDR1 is MNHNS and CDR2 is SASEGT. The CDR3 sequence is CASSSPDYGYTF. Here the CDR3 DNA reads TGTGCCAGCAGTTCCCCAGACTATGGCTACACCTTC.

J is TRBJ1-2 and V is TRBV7-2; possibly TRBD1 for D (6 bases). The germline CDR1 and CDR2 sequences are SGHTA and FQGNSA. V lost 5 bases, J lost 1 base, and 8 bases lay in between. The CDR3 length is 13 residues. CDR3 DNA sequence: TGTGCCAGCAGCCAGGGGCATAACTATGGCTACACCTTC. As protein: CASSQGHNYGYTF.

The sample holds many counts of this clone. The V gene is TRBV9, the J gene TRBJ2-2; D may correspond to TRBD1 or TRBD2 (5 bases each). The CDR3 runs to 15 residues. V was clipped by 4 bases and J by 2 bases, with 12 bases between them. Germline CDR1 SGDLS, CDR2 YYNGEE. The DNA for the CDR3 is TGTGCCAGCAGCTTGACGGGACGCAACACCGGGGAGCTGTTTTTT. It yields the protein CASSLTGRNTGELFF.

V usage is TRBV19 and J usage is TRBJ1-5; TRBD1 matches 9 bases. This CDR3 is built from 17 residues. Germline V gene data show CDR1 as LNHDA and CDR2 as SQIVND (reference sequence). Trimming removed 3 bases from V and 0 bases from J; junction bases left unmatched: 6. CDR3 DNA sequence: TGTGCCAGTAGTATCAGGGCGACAGGGGGTAGCAATCAGCCCCAGCATTTT. Translating it yields CASSIRATGGSNQPQHF.

This clone was counted a few times. This chain uses TRBV28 with TRBJ1-2; 8 bases map to TRBD1. J was trimmed by 4 bases and V by 8 bases; bases with no gene match: 15. The germline gives CDR1 MDHEN, CDR2 SYDVKM. CDR3 size: 16 residues. CDR3 residues: CASFEGQGADAYGYTF. The DNA for the CDR3 is TGTGCCAGCTTTGAGGGTCAGGGGGCTGATGCCTATGGCTACACCTTC.

The rearrangement joins TRBV6-1 to TRBJ2-6; no clear D gene. Germline loops: CDR1 MNHNS, CDR2 SASEGT. Trimming removed 1 base at V and 3 bases at J, with 10 bases between. There are 16 residues in the CDR3. CDR3 loop: CASSEVKLGGANVLTF. The DNA of the CDR3 is TGTGCCAGCAGTGAAGTTAAGTTAGGTGGGGCCAACGTCCTGACTTTC.

This rearrangement joins TRBV12-3 or TRBV12-4 to TRBJ2-2; TRBD1 aligns across 7 bases. V dropped 6 bases and J dropped 3; count of bases not matched to a gene: 13. The CDR3 is 17 residues long. In DNA form, the CDR3 reads TGTGCCAGCAGCTCGATACGAGGGGGCCTGGACACCGGGGAGCTGTTTTTT. It is translated as CASSSIRGGLDTGELFF.

This clone turned up a few times. Other DNA sequences from this sample encode an identical CDR3 as well. The gene calls are TRBV20-1 and TRBJ2-1; D is unclear. Germline V gives CDR1 DFQATT, CDR2 SNEGSKA (reference sequence). This CDR3 is built from 11 residues. Trimming removed 1 base at V and 7 bases at J, with 5 bases between. CDR3 sequence: CSARVLNEQFF. CDR3 sequence (DNA): TGCAGTGCTAGAGTCCTTAATGAGCAGTTCTTC.

This clone was picked up many times. V is TRBV29-1 and J is TRBJ2-7, with 10 nucleotides matching TRBD1. The CDR3 length is 14 residues. Germline lookup yields CDR1 SQVTM and CDR2 ANQGSEA. With 3 bases clipped from V and 4 bases from J, the junction kept 6 bases outside the gene matches. The CDR3 bases are TGCAGCGTTGAGGGGACAGGGGTTTTTTACGAGCAGTACTTC. Translating it yields CSVEGTGVFYEQYF.

This clone was observed a handful of times. The rearrangement uses TRBV19 and TRBJ1-2; D is ambiguous. The germline V gene encodes CDR1 LNHDA and CDR2 SQIVND (reference sequence). This CDR3 has 14 amino acids. Trimming shortened V by 5 bases and J by 8 bases, and 18 bases separated the two germline ends. CDR3 residues: CASSHREGHRGYTF. The CDR3 DNA follows: TGTGCCAGTAGTCATAGGGAGGGTCACCGCGGCTACACCTTC.

In the case of this clone: One junction end does not reproduce the germline sequence, and a read error may be involved. The chain joins TRBV4-1 to TRBJ2-6; TRBD2 aligns across 8 bases. Germline CDR1 reads MGHRA; CDR2 reads YSYEKL. This CDR3 has 19 residues. The CDR3 nucleotides are TGCGCCAGCAGCCATGCCCGGGAGGGCCCCAGCTCTTGGGCCAACGTCCTGACTTTC. Protein: CASSHAREGPSSWANVLTF.

By share, this clone counts as medium-sized. This chain links TRBV28 with TRBJ2-5, with D maybe TRBD2 (6 bases). The germline V gene encodes CDR1 MDHEN and CDR2 SYDVKM. This CDR3 region has 16 residues. V dropped 0 bases and J dropped 4 bases, with 15 bases sitting between them. CDR3 protein: CASSLWERWGGETQYF. CDR3 nucleotide sequence: TGTGCCAGCAGTTTATGGGAACGGTGGGGAGGAGAGACCCAGTACTTC. Variable domain in full (rest from reference TRBV28 and TRBJ2-5): DVKVTQSSRYLVKRTGEKVFLECVQDMDHENMFWYRQDPGLGLRLIYFSYDVKMKEKGDIPEGYSVSREKKERFSLILESASTNQTSMYLCASSLWERWGGETQYFGPGTRLLVL.

This chain connects TRBV18 to TRBJ2-5; D gene unclear. The CDR3 covers 13 residues. Trimming removed 3 bases from V and 1 base from J, with 6 bases in between. Germline V gives CDR1 KGHSH, CDR2 LQKENI. As DNA, the CDR3 is TGTGCCAGCTCACCCGTGGCCCAAGAGACCCAGTACTTC. Residues: CASSPVAQETQYF. Based on the CDR3 plus reference TRBV18 and TRBJ2-5, the full variable domain is NAGVMQNPRHLVRRRGQEARLRCSPMKGHSHVYWYRQLPEEGLKFMVYLQKENIIDESGMPKERFSAEFPKEGPSILRIQQVVRGDSAAYFCASSPVAQETQYFGPGTRLLVL.

V is TRBV4-2 and J is TRBJ2-7; 9 nucleotides agree with TRBD1. Germline CDR1 reads LGHNA; CDR2 reads YNFKEQ. Trimming at V came to 1 base and at J to 0 bases, leaving 1 base not matched to a gene. The CDR3 contains 15 residues. CDR3 residues: CASSQGQGGSYEQYF. The CDR3 DNA reads as TGTGCCAGCAGCCAAGGACAGGGGGGCTCCTACGAGCAGTACTTC.